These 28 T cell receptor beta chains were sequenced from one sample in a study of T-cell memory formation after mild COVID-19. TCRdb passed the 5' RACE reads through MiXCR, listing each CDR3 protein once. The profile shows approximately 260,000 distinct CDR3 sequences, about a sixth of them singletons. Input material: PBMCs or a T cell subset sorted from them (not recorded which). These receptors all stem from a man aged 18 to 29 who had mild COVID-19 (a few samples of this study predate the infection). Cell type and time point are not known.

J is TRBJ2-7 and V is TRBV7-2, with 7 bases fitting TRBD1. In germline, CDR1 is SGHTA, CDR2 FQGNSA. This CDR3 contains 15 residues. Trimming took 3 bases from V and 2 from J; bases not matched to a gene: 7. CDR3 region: CASSLTDRATYEQYF. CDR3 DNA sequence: TGTGCCAGCAGCTTGACAGACAGGGCAACCTACGAGCAGTACTTC.

The CDR3 bases are TGCGCCAGCAGCTTGGTCAGTCTAGCGGCCTACAATGAGCAGTTCTTC. Translated, it gives CASSLVSLAAYNEQFF. This chain joins TRBV5-1 and TRBJ2-1; 7 bases align to TRBD2. Trimming took 0 bases from V and 2 from J; bases not matched to a gene: 5. This CDR3 is built from 16 residues. Germline CDR1 is SGHRS and CDR2 is YFSETQ.

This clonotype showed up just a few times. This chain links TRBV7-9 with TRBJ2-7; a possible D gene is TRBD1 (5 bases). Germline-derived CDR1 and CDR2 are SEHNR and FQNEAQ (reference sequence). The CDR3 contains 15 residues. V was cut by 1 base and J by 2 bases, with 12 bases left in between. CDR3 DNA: TGTGCCAGCAGCTTAGGAACTACAGGAGCCTACGAGCAGTACTTC. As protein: CASSLGTTGAYEQYF.

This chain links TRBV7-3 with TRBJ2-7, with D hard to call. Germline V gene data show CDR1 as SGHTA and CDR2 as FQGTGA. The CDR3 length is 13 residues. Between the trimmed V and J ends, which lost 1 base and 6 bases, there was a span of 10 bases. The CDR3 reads CASSLSQSREQYF. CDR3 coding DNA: TGTGCCAGCAGCTTAAGCCAAAGCCGCGAGCAGTACTTC.

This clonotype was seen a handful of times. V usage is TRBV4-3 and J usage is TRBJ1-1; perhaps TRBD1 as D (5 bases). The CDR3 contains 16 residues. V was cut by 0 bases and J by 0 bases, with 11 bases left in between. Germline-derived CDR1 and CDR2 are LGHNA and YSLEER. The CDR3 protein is CASSQDFGGVNTEAFF. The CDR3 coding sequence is TGCGCCAGCAGCCAAGATTTCGGGGGAGTGAACACTGAAGCTTTCTTT.

The CDR3 is CSARPGGPYNEQFF. CDR3 sequence (DNA): TGCAGTGCTAGACCAGGGGGCCCCTACAATGAGCAGTTCTTC. The chain has TRBV20-1 and TRBJ2-1, with 8 bases aligning to TRBD1. Per germline, CDR1 DFQATT and CDR2 SNEGSKA (reference sequence). CDR3 length: 14 amino acids. The V and J ends lost 2 bases and 2 bases, in that order; junction bases with no gene match: 2.

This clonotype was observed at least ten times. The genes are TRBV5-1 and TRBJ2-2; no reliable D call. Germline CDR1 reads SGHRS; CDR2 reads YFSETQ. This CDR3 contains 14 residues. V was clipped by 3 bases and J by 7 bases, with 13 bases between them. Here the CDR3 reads CASSSILKGGELFF. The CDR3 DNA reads TGCGCCAGCAGCTCCATATTGAAGGGCGGGGAGCTGTTTTTT. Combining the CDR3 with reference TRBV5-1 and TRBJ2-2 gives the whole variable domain KAGVTQTPRYLIKTRGQQVTLSCSPISGHRSVSWYQQTPGQGLQFLFEYFSETQRNKGNFPGRFSGRQFSNSRSEMNVSTLELGDSALYLCASSSILKGGELFFGEGSRLTVL.

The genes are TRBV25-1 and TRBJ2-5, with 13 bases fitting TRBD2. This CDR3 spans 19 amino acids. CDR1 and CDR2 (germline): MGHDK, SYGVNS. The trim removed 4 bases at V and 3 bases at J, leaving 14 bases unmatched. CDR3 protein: CASSVGLAGEFYSKETQYF. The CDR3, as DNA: TGTGCCAGCAGTGTCGGACTAGCGGGGGAGTTCTACTCTAAAGAGACCCAGTACTTC.

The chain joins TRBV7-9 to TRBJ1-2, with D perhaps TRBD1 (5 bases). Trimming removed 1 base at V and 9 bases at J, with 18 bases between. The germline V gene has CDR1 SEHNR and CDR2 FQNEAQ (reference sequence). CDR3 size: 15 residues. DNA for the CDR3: TGTGCCAGCAGCTTAGTTTGGCGGCGGGGGTCAAGCTACACCTTC. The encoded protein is CASSLVWRRGSSYTF.

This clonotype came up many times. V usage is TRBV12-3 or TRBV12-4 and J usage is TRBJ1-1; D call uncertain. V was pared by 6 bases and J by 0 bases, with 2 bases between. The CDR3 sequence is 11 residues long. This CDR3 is CASSMNTEAFF. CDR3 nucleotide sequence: TGTGCCAGCAGCATGAACACTGAAGCTTTCTTT.

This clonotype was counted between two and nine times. In DNA, the CDR3 is TGCAGCGCCCTCGGGACAGGGACCTACGAGCAGTACTTC. Protein product: CSALGTGTYEQYF. This chain uses TRBV29-1 with TRBJ2-7; the match to TRBD1 covers 9 bases. This CDR3 comprises 13 residues. The germline V gene encodes CDR1 SQVTM and CDR2 ANQGSEA. The V and J ends lost 7 bases and 2 bases, in that order; junction bases with no gene match: 6.

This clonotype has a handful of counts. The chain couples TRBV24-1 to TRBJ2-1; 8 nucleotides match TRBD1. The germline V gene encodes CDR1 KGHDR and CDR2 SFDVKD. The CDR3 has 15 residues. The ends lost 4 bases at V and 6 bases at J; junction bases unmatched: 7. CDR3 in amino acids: CATSDPGQGGNEQFF. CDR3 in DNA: TGTGCCACCAGTGACCCTGGACAGGGCGGCAATGAGCAGTTCTTC.

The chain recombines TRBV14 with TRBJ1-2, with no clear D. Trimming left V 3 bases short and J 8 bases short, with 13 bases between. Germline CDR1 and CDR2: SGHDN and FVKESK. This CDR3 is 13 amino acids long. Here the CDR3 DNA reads TGTGCCAGCAGCCACCTAGGGCTGGGGGGCTACACCTTC. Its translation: CASSHLGLGGYTF.

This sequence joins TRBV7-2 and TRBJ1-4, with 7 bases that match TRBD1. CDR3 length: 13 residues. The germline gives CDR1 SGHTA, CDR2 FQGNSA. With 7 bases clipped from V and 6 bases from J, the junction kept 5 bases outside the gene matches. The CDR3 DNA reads TGTGCCAGCAAAAAGGGGGCCTATGAAAAACTGTTTTTT. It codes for CASKKGAYEKLFF. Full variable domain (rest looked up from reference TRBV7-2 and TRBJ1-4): GAGVSQSPSNKVTEKGKDVELRCDPISGHTALYWYRQSLGQGLEFLIYFQGNSAPDKSGLPSDRFSAERTGGSVSTLTIQRTQQEDSAVYLCASKKGAYEKLFFGSGTQLSVL.

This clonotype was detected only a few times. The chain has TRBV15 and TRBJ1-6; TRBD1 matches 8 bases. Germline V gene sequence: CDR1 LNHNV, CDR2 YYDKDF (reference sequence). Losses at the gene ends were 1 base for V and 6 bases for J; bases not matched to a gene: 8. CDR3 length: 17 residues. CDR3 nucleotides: TGTGCCACCAGCAGAGTCCCGTCCGGGACAGGTAATTCACCCCTCCACTTT. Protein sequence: CATSRVPSGTGNSPLHF.

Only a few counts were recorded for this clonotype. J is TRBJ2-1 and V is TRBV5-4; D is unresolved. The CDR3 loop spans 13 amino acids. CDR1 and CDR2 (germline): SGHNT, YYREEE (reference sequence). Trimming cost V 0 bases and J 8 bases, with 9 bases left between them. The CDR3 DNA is TGTGCCAGCAGCTTGGCGGGTATCGATGAGCAGTTCTTC. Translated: CASSLAGIDEQFF.

The CDR3 sequence is CASSFAGRKGGGYNSPLHF. The CDR3 nucleotides read TGCGCCAGCAGCTTCGCGGGACGGAAGGGTGGGGGTTATAATTCACCCCTCCACTTT. The chain combines TRBV5-1 with TRBJ1-6; maybe TRBD1 (5 bases). The CDR3 extends over 19 amino acids. Germline V CDR1 and CDR2: SGHRS, YFSETQ. V lost 2 bases and J lost 4, with 22 bases in between. The variable domain in full, completed from reference TRBV5-1 and TRBJ1-6, reads KAGVTQTPRYLIKTRGQQVTLSCSPISGHRSVSWYQQTPGQGLQFLFEYFSETQRNKGNFPGRFSGRQFSNSRSEMNVSTLELGDSALYLCASSFAGRKGGGYNSPLHFGNGTRLTVT.

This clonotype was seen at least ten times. CDR3 DNA sequence: TGCAGTGCGTTCCAGGGGGGACCCAATACGCAGTATTTT. Residues: CSAFQGGPNTQYF. The V gene is TRBV20-1, the J gene TRBJ2-3; D perhaps matches TRBD1 (7 bases). Trimming cost V 6 bases and J 7 bases, with 17 bases left between them. The CDR3 covers 13 residues. Per germline, CDR1 DFQATT and CDR2 SNEGSKA (reference sequence).

This chain's CDR3 is CASSQAAEAFF. In DNA form, the CDR3 reads TGTGCCAGCTCACAGGCAGCTGAAGCTTTCTTT. This sequence joins TRBV18 and TRBJ1-1, with D hard to call. The germline V gene has CDR1 KGHSH and CDR2 LQKENI. The CDR3 sequence is 11 residues long. V was trimmed by 4 bases and J by 6 bases, leaving 6 bases between them.

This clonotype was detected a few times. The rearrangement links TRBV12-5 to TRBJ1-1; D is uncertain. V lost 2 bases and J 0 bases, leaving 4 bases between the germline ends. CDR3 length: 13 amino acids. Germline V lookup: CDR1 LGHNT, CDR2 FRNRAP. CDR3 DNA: TGTGCTAGTGGTTTGCGCATGAACACTGAAGCTTTCTTT. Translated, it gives CASGLRMNTEAFF.

This CDR3 reads CSASPGSGAPYEQYF. The CDR3, as DNA: TGCAGTGCTAGCCCAGGGAGCGGGGCCCCCTACGAGCAGTACTTC. This chain links TRBV20-1 with TRBJ2-7; 7 bases are a match to TRBD2. Germline trimming cut 3 bases from V and 2 bases from J; bases unmatched to any gene: 10. This CDR3 spans 15 amino acids. Germline loops: CDR1 DFQATT, CDR2 SNEGSKA (reference sequence).

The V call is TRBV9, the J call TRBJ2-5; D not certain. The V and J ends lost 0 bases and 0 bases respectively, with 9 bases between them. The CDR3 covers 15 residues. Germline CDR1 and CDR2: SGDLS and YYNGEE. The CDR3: CASSVATAYQETQYF. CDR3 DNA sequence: TGTGCCAGCAGCGTAGCTACAGCGTACCAAGAGACCCAGTACTTC.

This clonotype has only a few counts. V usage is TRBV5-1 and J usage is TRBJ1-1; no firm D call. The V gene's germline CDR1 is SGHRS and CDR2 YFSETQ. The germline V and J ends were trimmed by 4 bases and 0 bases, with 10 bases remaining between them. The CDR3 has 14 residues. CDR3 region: CASSRQSMNTEAFF. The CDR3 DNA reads TGCGCCAGCAGCCGCCAGTCCATGAACACTGAAGCTTTCTTT.

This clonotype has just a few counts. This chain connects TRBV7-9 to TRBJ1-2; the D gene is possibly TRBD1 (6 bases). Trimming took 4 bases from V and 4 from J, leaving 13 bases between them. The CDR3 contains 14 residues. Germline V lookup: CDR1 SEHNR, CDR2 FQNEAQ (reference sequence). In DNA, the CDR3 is TGTGCCAGCAGCTCGCACAGGGTTGGCTATGGCTACACCTTC. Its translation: CASSSHRVGYGYTF.

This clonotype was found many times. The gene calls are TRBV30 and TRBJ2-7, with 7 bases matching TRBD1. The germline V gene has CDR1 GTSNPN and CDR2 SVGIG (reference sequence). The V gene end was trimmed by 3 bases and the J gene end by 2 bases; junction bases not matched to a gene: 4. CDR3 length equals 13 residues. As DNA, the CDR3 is TGTGCCTGGAGGCCCGGGACAGCCTACGAGCAGTACTTC. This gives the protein CAWRPGTAYEQYF. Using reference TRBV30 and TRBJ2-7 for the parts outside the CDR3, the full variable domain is SQTIHQWPATLVQPVGSPLSLECTVEGTSNPNLYWYRQAAGRGLQLLFYSVGIGQISSEVPQNLSASRPQDRQFILSSKKLLLSDSGFYLCAWRPGTAYEQYFGPGTRLTVT.

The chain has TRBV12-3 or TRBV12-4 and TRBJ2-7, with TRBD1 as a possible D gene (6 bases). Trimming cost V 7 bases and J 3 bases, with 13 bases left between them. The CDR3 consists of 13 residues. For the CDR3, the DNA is TGTGCCAGCACCCCCGAGGACAGCTACGAGCAGTACTTC. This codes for CASTPEDSYEQYF.

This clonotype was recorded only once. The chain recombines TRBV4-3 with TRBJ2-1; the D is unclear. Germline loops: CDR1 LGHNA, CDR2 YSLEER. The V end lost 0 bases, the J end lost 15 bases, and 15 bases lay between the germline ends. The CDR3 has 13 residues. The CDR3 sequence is CASSQDGLGSPFF. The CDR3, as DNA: TGCGCCAGCAGCCAAGATGGGCTAGGCTCTCCGTTCTTC.

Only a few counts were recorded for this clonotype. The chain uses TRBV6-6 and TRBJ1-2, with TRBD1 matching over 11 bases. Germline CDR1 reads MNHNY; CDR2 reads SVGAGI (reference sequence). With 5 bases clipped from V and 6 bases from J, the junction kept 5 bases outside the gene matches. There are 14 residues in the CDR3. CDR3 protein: CASSLDRGQDGYTF. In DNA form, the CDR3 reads TGTGCCAGCAGTCTGGACAGGGGGCAGGATGGCTACACCTTC.